This record looks at one T cell receptor (beta chain) sequence and its context. The data stem from a study of cytomegalovirus exposure and HLA in healthy donors. With 60 Vbeta and 13 Jbeta primers, the PCR was carried out. Here immunoSEQ multiplex PCR was the method, and the copy in TCRdb shows in-frame clones only, minus some. The profile shows about 140,000 clones, around 80% of them singletons. Trimming removed 7 bases at V and 5 bases at J, with 17 bases between. Germline CDR1 WNHNN, CDR2 SYGVQD (reference sequence). This CDR3 comprises 14 residues. The chain combines TRBV10-1 with TRBJ2-5; D perhaps matches TRBD1 (6 bases). The sequenced sample was PBMCs. The source is a man aged 30 to 45 in good health. As DNA, the CDR3 is TGCGCCAGCAACCCGGGACATCCGATGGAGACCCAGTACTTC. This gives the protein CASNPGHPMETQYF.